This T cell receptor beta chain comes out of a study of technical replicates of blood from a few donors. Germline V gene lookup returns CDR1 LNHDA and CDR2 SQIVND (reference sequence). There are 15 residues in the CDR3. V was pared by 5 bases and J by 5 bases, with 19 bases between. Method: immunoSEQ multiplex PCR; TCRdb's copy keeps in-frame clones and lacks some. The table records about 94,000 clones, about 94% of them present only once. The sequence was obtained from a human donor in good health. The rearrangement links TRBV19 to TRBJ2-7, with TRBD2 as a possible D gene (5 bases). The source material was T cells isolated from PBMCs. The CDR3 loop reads CASSPRGEGLDEQYF. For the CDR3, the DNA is TGTGCCAGTAGTCCCCGGGGTGAAGGGCTTGACGAGCAGTACTTC. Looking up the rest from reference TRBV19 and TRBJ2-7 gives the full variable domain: DGGITQSPKYLFRKEGQNVTLSCEQNLNHDAMYWYRQDPGQGLRLIYYSQIVNDFQKGDIAEGYSVSREKKESFPLTVTSAQKNPTAFYLCASSPRGEGLDEQYFGPGTRLTVT.